This TCR beta chain was captured by sequencing in a study of post-analysis software for immune sequencing data. Whole-study context: The disease courses covered relapsing-remitting, secondary progressive and progressive-relapsing multiple sclerosis. Overall study findings and caveats: Samples from a shared batch, those prepared together, strongly co-clustered by F measure. In patients, TRBV5-6, TRBV5-1 and TRBV20-1 belonged to 4 or 5 TRBV segments found more frequently than in controls. Compared against controls, patients with multiple sclerosis displayed significantly lower normalized Chao1 diversity.

TCR beta libraries were prepared from cDNA with unique molecular identifiers. A population of about 0.95 to 10 million T cells gave rise to around 480,000 cDNA molecules. From the PCR reads, TCRdb called clonotypes with MiXCR, one entry per CDR3 protein. This repertoire shows roughly 730,000 distinct CDR3 sequences, about 32% found once; its top ten account for roughly 0.53%. The CDR3 is 14 amino acids. V was clipped by 3 bases and J by 0 bases, with 7 bases between them. Germline loops: CDR1 MNHEY, CDR2 SMNVEV (reference sequence). Only a few counts were recorded for this clonotype. Its matching antigen is unknown.

The TCR comes from a girl under 18 with multiple sclerosis. The sample was blood. This chain connects TRBV27 to TRBJ2-3; D gene unclear. CDR3 sequence (DNA): TGTGCCAGCAGTTTCGACTTGAGCACAGATACGCAGTATTTT. It is translated as CASSFDLSTDTQYF.